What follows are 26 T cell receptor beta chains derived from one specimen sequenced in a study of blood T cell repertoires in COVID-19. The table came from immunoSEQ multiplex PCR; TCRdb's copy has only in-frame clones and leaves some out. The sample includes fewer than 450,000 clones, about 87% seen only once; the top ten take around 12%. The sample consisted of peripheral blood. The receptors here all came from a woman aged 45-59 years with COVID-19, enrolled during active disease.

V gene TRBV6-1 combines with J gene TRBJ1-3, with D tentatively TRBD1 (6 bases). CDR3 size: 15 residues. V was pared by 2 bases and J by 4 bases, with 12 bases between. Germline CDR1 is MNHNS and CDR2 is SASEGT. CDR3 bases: TGTGCCAGCAGTGAATCCGGGACATCGGGAAACACCATATATTTT. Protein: CASSESGTSGNTIYF.

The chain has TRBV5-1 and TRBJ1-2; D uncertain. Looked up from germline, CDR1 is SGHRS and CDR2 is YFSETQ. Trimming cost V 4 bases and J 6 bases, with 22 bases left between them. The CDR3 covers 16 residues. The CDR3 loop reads CASSVSRGVVTDGYTF. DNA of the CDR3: TGCGCCAGCAGCGTCTCCCGAGGTGTGGTGACGGATGGCTACACCTTC.

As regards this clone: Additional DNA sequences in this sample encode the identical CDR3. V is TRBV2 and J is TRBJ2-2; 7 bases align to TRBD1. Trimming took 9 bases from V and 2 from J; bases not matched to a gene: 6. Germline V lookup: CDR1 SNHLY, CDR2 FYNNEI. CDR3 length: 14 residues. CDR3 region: CASLRDSNTGELFF. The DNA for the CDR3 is TGTGCCAGTCTCCGGGACAGCAACACCGGGGAGCTGTTTTTT.

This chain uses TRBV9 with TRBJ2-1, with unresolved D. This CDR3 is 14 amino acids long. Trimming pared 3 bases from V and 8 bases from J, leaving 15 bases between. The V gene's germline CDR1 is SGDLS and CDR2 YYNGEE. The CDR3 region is CASSASRWVDEQFF. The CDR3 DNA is TGTGCCAGCAGCGCTTCTAGGTGGGTGGATGAGCAGTTCTTC. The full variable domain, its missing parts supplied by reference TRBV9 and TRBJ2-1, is DSGVTQTPKHLITATGQRVTLRCSPRSGDLSVYWYQQSLDQGLQFLIQYYNGEERAKGNILERFSAQQFPDLHSELNLSSLELGDSALYFCASSASRWVDEQFFGPGTRLTVL.

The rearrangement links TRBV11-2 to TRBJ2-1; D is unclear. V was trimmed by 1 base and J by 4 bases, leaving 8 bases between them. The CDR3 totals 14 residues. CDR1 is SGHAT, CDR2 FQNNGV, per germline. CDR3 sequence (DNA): TGTGCCAGCAGCTTAGTTGTCGGTTACAATGAGCAGTTCTTC. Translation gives CASSLVVGYNEQFF.

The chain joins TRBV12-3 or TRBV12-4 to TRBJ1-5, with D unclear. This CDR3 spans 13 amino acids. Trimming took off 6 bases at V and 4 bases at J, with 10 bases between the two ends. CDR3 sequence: CASRLLQNQPQHF. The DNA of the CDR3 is TGTGCCAGCAGACTCCTTCAAAATCAGCCCCAGCATTTT.

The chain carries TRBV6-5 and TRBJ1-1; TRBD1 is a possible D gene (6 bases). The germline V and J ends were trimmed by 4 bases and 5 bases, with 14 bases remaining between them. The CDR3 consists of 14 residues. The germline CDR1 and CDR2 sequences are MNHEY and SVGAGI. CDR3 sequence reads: CASSFIYRDTEAFF. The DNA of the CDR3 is TGTGCCAGCAGTTTTATATACAGGGATACTGAAGCTTTCTTT.

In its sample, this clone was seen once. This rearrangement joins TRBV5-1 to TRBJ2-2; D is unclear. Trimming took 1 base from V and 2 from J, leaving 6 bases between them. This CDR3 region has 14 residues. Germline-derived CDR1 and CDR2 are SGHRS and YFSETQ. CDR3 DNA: TGCGCCAGCAGCTTGTACAGCAACACCGGGGAGCTGTTTTTT. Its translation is CASSLYSNTGELFF.

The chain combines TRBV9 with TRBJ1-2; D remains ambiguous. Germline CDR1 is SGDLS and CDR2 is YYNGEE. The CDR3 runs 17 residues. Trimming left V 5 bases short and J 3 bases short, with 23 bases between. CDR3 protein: CASSENQPGREYYGYTF. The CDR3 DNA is TGTGCCAGCAGTGAAAATCAACCCGGGAGGGAGTACTATGGCTACACCTTC.

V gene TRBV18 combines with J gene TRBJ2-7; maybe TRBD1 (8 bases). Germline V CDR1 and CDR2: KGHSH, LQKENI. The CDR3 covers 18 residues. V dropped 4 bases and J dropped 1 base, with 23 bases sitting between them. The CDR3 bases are TGTGCCAGCTCACTAGTTCCGAGCTACAGGGGGGGGTCCTACGAGCAGTACTTC. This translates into CASSLVPSYRGGSYEQYF. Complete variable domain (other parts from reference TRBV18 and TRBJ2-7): NAGVMQNPRHLVRRRGQEARLRCSPMKGHSHVYWYRQLPEEGLKFMVYLQKENIIDESGMPKERFSAEFPKEGPSILRIQQVVRGDSAAYFCASSLVPSYRGGSYEQYFGPGTRLTVT.

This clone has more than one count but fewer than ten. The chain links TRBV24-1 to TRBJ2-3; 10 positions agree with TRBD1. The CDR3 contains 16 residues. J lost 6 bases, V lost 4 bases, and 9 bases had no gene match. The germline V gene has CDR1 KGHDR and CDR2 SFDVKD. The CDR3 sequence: CATSDPGTGESDTQYF. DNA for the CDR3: TGTGCCACCAGTGACCCCGGGACAGGGGAATCGGATACGCAGTATTTT.

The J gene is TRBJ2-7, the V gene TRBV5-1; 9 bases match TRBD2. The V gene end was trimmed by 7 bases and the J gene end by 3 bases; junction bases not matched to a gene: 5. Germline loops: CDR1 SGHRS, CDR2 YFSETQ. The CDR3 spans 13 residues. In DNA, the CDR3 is TGCGCCAGCGGGCTAGCGGGGAACTACGAGCAGTACTTC. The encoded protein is CASGLAGNYEQYF.

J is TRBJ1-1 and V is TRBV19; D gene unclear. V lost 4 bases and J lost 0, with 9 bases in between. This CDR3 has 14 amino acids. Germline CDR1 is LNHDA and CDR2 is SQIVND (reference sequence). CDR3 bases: TGTGCCAGTAGTACCCGGGGTGTGAACACTGAAGCTTTCTTT. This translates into CASSTRGVNTEAFF. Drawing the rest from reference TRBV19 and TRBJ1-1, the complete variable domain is DGGITQSPKYLFRKEGQNVTLSCEQNLNHDAMYWYRQDPGQGLRLIYYSQIVNDFQKGDIAEGYSVSREKKESFPLTVTSAQKNPTAFYLCASSTRGVNTEAFFGQGTRLTVV.

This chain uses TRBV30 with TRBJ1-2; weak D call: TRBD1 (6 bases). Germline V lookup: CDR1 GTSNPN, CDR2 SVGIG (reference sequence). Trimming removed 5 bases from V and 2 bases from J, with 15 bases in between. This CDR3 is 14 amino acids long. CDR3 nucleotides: TGTGCCTGGGGCCTTGGGGGGGGCAACTATGGCTACACCTTC. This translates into CAWGLGGGNYGYTF.

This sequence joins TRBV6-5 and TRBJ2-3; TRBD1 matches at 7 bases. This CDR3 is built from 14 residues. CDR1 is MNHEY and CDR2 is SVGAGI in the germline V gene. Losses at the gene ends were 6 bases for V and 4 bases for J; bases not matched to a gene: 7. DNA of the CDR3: TGTGCCAGCAGCACCGGGACAGCAGCAGATACGCAGTATTTT. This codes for CASSTGTAADTQYF.

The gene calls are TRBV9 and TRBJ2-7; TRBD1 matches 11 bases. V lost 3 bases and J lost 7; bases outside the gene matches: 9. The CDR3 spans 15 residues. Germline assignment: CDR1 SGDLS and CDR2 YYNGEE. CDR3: CASSGGQGALGEQYF. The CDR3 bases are TGTGCCAGCAGCGGTGGACAGGGGGCACTTGGAGAGCAGTACTTC. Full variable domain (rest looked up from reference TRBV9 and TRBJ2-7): DSGVTQTPKHLITATGQRVTLRCSPRSGDLSVYWYQQSLDQGLQFLIQYYNGEERAKGNILERFSAQQFPDLHSELNLSSLELGDSALYFCASSGGQGALGEQYFGPGTRLTVT.

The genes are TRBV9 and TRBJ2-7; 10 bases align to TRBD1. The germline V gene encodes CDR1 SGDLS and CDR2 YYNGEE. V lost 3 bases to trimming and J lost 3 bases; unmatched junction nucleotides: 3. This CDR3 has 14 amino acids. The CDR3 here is CASSAGTGDYEQYF. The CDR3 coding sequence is TGTGCCAGCAGCGCCGGGACAGGGGACTACGAGCAGTACTTC.

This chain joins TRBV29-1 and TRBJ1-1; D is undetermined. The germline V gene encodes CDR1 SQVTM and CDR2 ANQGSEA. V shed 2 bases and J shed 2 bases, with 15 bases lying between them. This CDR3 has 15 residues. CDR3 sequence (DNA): TGCAGCGTTGAACCTACGTCTCAATCCAACACTGAAGCTTTCTTT. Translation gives CSVEPTSQSNTEAFF.

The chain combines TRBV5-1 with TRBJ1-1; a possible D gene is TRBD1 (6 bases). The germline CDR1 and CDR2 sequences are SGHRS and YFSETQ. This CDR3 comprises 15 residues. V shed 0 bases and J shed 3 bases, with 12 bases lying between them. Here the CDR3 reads CASSLGSGEDTEAFF. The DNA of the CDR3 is TGCGCCAGCAGCTTGGGGTCAGGGGAAGACACTGAAGCTTTCTTT.

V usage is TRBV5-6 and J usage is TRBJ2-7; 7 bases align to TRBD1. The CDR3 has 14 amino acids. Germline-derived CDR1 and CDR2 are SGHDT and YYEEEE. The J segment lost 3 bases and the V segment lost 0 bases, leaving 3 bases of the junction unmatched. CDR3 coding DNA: TGTGCCAGCAGCTTGGGAGGGGGCGTCTACGAGCAGTACTTC. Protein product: CASSLGGGVYEQYF.

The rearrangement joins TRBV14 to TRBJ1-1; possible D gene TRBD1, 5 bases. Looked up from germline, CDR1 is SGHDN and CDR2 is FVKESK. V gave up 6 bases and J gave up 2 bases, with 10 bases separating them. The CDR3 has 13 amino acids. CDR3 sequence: CASRGGENTEAFF. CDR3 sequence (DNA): TGTGCCAGCAGGGGGGGGGAAAACACTGAAGCTTTCTTT.

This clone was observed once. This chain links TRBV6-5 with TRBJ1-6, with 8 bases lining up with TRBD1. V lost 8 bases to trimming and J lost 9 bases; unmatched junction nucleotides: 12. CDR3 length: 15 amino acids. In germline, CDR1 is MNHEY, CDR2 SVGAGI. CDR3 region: CASEPARGLGSPLHF. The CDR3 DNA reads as TGTGCCAGCGAACCGGCCAGGGGGCTAGGTTCACCCCTCCACTTT.

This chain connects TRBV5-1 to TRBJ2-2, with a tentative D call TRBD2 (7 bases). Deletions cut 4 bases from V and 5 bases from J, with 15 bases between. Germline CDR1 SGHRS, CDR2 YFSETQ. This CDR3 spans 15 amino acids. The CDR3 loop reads CASSLGGPGTGELFF. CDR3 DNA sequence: TGCGCCAGCAGCCTCGGGGGGCCGGGAACCGGGGAGCTGTTTTTT.

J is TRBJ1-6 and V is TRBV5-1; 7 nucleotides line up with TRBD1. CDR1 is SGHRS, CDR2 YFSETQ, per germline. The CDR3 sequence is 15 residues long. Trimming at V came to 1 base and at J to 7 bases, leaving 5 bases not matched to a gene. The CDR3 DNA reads TGCGCCAGCAGCTTGTCAGGGGGAGGAAATTCACCCCTCCACTTT. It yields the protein CASSLSGGGNSPLHF.

In nucleotides, the CDR3 is TGTGCCAGTCGCGAAACTGGAGGGGAGACTGAAGCTTTCTTT. This gives the protein CASRETGGETEAFF. J is TRBJ1-1 and V is TRBV6-5; D is possibly TRBD1 (5 bases). CDR1 and CDR2 (germline): MNHEY, SVGAGI. V lost 9 bases and J 5 bases, leaving 19 bases between the germline ends. CDR3 size: 14 residues.

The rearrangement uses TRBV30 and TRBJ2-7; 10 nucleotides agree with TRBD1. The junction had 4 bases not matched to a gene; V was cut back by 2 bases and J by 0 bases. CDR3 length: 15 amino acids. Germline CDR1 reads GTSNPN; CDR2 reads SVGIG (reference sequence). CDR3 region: CAWSKDRGASYEQYF. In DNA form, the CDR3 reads TGTGCCTGGAGTAAGGACAGGGGGGCCTCCTACGAGCAGTACTTC.